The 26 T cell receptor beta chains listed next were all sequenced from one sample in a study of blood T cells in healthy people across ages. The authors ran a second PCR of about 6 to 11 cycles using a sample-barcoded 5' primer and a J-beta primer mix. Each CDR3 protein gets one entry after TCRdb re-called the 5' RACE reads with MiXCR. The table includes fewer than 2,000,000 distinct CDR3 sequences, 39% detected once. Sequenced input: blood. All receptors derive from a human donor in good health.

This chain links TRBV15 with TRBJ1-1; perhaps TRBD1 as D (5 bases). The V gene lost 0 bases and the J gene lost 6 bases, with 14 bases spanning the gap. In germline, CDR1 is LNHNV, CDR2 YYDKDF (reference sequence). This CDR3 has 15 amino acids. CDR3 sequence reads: CATSRDTRGDAEAFF. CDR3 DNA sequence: TGTGCCACCAGCAGAGATACACGGGGGGACGCTGAAGCTTTCTTT.

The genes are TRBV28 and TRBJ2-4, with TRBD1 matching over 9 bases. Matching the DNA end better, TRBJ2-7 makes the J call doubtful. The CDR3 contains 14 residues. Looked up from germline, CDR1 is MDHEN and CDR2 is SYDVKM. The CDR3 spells CASSSPETGGEQYF. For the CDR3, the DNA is TGTGCCAGCAGTTCTCCCGAGACAGGGGGCGAGCAGTACTTC.

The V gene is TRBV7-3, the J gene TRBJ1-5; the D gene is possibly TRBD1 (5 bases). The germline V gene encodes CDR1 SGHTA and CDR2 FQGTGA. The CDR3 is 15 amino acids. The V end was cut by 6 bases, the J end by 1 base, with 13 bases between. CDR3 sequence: CASRPRGKSNQPQHF. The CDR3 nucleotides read TGTGCCAGCAGACCCCGGGGGAAAAGCAATCAGCCCCAGCATTTT.

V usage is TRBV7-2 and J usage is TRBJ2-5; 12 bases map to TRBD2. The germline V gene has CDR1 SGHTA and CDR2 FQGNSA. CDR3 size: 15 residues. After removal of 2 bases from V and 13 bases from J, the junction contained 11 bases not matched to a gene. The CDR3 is CASSLLSSGGAPPYF. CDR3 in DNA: TGTGCCAGCAGCTTACTCTCTAGCGGGGGGGCTCCCCCGTACTTC.

CDR3 protein: CSVSHVGQGRNYGYTF. Written as DNA, the CDR3 is TGCAGCGTTTCCCACGTGGGACAGGGGAGAAACTATGGCTACACCTTC. The chain combines TRBV29-1 with TRBJ1-2; 10 bases fit TRBD1. Germline V CDR1 and CDR2: SQVTM, ANQGSEA. The junction had 11 bases not matched to a gene; V was cut back by 5 bases and J by 2 bases. The CDR3 extends over 16 amino acids.

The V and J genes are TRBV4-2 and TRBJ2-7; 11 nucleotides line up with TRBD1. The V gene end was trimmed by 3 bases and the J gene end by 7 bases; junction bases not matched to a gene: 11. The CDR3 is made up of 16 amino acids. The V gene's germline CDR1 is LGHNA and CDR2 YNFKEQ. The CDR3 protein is CASSHLDGQGAREQYF. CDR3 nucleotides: TGTGCCAGCAGCCATCTCGATGGACAGGGGGCACGGGAGCAGTACTTC.

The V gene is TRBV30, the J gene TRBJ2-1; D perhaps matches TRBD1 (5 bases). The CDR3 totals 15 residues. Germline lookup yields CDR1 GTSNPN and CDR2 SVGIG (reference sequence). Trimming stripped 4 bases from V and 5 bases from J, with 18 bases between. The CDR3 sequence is CAWIRSSVGHNEQFF. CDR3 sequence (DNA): TGTGCCTGGATACGGAGCAGCGTGGGGCACAATGAGCAGTTCTTC.

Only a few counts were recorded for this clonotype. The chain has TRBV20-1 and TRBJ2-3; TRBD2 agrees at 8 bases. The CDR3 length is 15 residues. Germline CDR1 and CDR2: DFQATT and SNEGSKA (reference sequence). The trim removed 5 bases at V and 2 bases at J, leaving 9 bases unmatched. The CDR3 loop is CSAADGGGSTDTQYF. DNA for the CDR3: TGCAGTGCTGCCGATGGCGGGGGGTCCACAGATACGCAGTATTTT.

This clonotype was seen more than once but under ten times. The CDR3, as DNA: TGTGCCAGCAGTTTTGTGAGGACCTACGAGCAGTACTTC. Protein sequence: CASSFVRTYEQYF. The chain has TRBV28 and TRBJ2-7; no definite D call. Germline V CDR1 and CDR2: MDHEN, SYDVKM. Between the trimmed V and J ends, which lost 3 bases and 2 bases, there was a span of 8 bases. CDR3 length: 13 residues. The complete variable domain, with remaining parts taken from reference TRBV28 and TRBJ2-7, reads DVKVTQSSRYLVKRTGEKVFLECVQDMDHENMFWYRQDPGLGLRLIYFSYDVKMKEKGDIPEGYSVSREKKERFSLILESASTNQTSMYLCASSFVRTYEQYFGPGTRLTVT.

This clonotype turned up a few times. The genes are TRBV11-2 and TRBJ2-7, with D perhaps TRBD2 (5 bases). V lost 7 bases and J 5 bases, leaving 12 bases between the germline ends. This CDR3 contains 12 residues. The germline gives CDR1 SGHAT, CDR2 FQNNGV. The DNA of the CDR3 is TGTGCCAGCACCAATATGGAGGACGAGCAGTACTTC. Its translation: CASTNMEDEQYF.

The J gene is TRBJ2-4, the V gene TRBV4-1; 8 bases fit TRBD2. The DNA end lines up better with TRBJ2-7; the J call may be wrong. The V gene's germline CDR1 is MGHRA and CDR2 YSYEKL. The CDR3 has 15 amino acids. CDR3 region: CASSQDSSGRYEQYF. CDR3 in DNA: TGCGCCAGCAGCCAAGATTCTAGCGGGCGCTACGAGCAGTACTTC.

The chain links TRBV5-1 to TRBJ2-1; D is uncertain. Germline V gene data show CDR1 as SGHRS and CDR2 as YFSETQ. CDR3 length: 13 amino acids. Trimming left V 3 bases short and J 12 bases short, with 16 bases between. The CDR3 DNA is TGCGCCAGCAGCTCTGACACCCCCGGTGCGCAGTTCTTC. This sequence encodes CASSSDTPGAQFF. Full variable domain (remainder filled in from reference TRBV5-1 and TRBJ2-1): KAGVTQTPRYLIKTRGQQVTLSCSPISGHRSVSWYQQTPGQGLQFLFEYFSETQRNKGNFPGRFSGRQFSNSRSEMNVSTLELGDSALYLCASSSDTPGAQFFGPGTRLTVL.

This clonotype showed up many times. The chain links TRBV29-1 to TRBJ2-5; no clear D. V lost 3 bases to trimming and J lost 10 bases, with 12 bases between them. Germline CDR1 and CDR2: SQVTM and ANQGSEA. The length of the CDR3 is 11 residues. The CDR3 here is CSVDTTQDQYF. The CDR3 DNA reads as TGCAGCGTTGACACCACACAAGACCAGTACTTC.

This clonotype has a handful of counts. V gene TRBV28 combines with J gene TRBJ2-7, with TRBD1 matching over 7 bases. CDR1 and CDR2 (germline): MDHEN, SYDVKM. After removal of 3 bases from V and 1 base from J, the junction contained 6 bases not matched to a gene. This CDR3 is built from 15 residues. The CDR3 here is CASSFQGEKSYEQYF. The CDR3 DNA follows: TGTGCCAGCAGTTTTCAGGGGGAGAAATCCTACGAGCAGTACTTC.

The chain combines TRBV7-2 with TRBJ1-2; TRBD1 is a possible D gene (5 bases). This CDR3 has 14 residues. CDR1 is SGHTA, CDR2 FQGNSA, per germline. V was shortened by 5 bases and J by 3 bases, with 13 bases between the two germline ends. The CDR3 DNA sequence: TGTGCCAGCAGCCAACTCAGAGGGGACTATGGCTACACCTTC. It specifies CASSQLRGDYGYTF.

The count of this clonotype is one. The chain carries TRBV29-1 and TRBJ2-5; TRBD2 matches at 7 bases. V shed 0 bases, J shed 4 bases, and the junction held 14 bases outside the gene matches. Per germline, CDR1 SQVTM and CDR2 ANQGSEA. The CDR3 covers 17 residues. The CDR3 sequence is CSVEEWAGDPSGETQYF. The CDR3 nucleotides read TGCAGCGTTGAAGAGTGGGCGGGGGACCCGAGTGGAGAGACCCAGTACTTC.

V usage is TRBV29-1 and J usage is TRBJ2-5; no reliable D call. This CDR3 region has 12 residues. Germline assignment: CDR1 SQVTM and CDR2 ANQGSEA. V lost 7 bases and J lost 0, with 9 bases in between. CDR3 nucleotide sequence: TGCAGCGCTTCGGAGAACCAAGAGACCCAGTACTTC. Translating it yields CSASENQETQYF. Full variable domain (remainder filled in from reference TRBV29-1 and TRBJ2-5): SAVISQKPSRDICQRGTSLTIQCQVDSQVTMMFWYRQQPGQSLTLIATANQGSEATYESGFVIDKFPISRPNLTFSTLTVSNMSPEDSSIYLCSASENQETQYFGPGTRLLVL.

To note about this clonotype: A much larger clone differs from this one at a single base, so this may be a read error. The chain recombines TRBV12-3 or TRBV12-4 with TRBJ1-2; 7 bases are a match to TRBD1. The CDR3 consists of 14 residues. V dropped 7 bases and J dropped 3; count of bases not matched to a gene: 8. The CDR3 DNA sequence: TGTGCCAGCATGACAGGGCGCGTCGACTATGGCTACACCTTC. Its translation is CASMTGRVDYGYTF.

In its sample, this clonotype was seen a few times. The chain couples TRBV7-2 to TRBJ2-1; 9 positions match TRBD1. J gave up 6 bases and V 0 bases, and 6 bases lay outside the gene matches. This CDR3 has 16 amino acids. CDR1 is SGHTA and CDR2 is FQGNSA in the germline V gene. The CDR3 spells CASSLAPGQGFNEQFF. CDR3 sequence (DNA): TGTGCCAGCAGCTTAGCCCCGGGACAGGGTTTCAATGAGCAGTTCTTC.

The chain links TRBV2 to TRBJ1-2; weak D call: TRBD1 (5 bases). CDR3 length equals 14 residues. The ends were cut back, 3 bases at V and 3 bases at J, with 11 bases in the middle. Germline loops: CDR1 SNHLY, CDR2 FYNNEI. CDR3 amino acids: CASSEDTADYGYTF. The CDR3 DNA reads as TGTGCCAGCAGTGAGGACACGGCAGACTATGGCTACACCTTC.

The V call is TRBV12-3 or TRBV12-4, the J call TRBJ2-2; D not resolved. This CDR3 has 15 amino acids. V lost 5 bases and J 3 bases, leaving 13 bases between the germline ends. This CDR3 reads CASSPQVPDTGELFF. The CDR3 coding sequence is TGTGCCAGCAGTCCTCAGGTTCCGGACACCGGGGAGCTGTTTTTT.

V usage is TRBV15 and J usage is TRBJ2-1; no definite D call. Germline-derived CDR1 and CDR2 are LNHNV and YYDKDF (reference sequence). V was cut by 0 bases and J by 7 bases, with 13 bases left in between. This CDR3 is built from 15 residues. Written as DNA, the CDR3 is TGTGCCACCAGCAGAGATTCCTATCTTAGGAATGAGCAGTTCTTC. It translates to CATSRDSYLRNEQFF.

This CDR3 is CSVEGMNGYTF. As DNA, the CDR3 is TGCAGCGTTGAAGGGATGAATGGCTACACCTTC. The V gene is TRBV29-1, the J gene TRBJ1-2; D remains unclear. From germline, CDR1 is SQVTM and CDR2 ANQGSEA. The CDR3 runs to 11 residues. V gave up 1 base and J gave up 6 bases, with 6 bases separating them.

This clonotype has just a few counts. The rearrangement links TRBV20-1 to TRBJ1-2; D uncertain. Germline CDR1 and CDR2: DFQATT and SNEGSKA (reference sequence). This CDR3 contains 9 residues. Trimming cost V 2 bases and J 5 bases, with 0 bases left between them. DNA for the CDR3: TGCAGTGCTAGATATGGCTACACCTTC. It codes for CSARYGYTF.

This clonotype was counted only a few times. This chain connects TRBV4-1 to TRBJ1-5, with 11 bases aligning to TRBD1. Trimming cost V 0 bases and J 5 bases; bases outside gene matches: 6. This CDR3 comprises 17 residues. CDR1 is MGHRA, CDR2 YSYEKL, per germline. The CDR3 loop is CASSQDAGQGVHQPQHF. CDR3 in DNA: TGCGCCAGCAGCCAAGATGCGGGACAGGGGGTTCATCAGCCCCAGCATTTT.

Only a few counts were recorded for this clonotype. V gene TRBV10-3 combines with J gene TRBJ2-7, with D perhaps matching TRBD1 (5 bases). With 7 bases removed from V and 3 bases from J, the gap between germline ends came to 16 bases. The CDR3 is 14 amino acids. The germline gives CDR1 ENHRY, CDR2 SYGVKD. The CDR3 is CAINLQPGIYEQYF. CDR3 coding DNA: TGTGCCATCAACCTCCAGCCAGGGATCTACGAGCAGTACTTC.